The 25 T cell receptor beta chains below come from one sample, sequenced in a study of T cell repertoires in cytomegalovirus infection. Each CDR3 protein gets one entry after TCRdb re-called the reads with MiXCR. The sample shows more than 350,000 distinct CDR3 sequences, about 33% of them seen only once. The sequenced material came from PBMCs. The source of these receptors is a human donor in good health (CMV status not recorded). Some clones in this sample may be carry-over from other donors' samples.

CDR3 residues: CASSLGVGTTEAFF. CDR3 bases: TGTGCCAGCAGTTTAGGGGTGGGGACCACTGAAGCTTTCTTT. The genes are TRBV27 and TRBJ1-1; the D gene is possibly TRBD1 (5 bases). Trimming shortened V by 2 bases and J by 4 bases, and 11 bases separated the two germline ends. The germline gives CDR1 MNHEY, CDR2 SMNVEV (reference sequence). The CDR3 is made up of 14 amino acids.

This clonotype has more than one count but fewer than ten. This chain links TRBV5-3 with TRBJ2-7; 7 nucleotides match TRBD1. TRBV5-3 is identified as an open reading frame with a role that is uncertain. Trimming at V came to 8 bases and at J to 2 bases, leaving 10 bases not matched to a gene. This CDR3 contains 14 residues. The CDR3 DNA follows: TGTGCCAGCAGCCCGCCGGGACAGCCCTACGAGCAGTACTTC. This codes for CASSPPGQPYEQYF.

The CDR3 region has the DNA TGCAGCGTCTTGGCCCCGAACACTGAAGCTTTCTTT. It translates to CSVLAPNTEAFF. The chain couples TRBV29-1 to TRBJ1-1; D is uncertain. Germline lookup yields CDR1 SQVTM and CDR2 ANQGSEA. Between the trimmed V and J ends, which lost 6 bases and 1 base, there was a span of 9 bases. The CDR3 runs 12 residues.

This clonotype came up many times. The chain carries TRBV6-2 or TRBV6-3 and TRBJ1-6; D uncertain. V was cut by 6 bases and J by 7 bases, with 13 bases left in between. Germline loops: CDR1 MNHEY, CDR2 SVGEGT. The CDR3 has 14 residues. The DNA for the CDR3 is TGTGCCAGCAGCCCAAACCCGGACAATTCACCCCTCCACTTT. This sequence encodes CASSPNPDNSPLHF.

This clonotype was recorded many times. The V and J genes are TRBV6-5 and TRBJ1-4, with 8 bases that match TRBD1. Trimming cost V 2 bases and J 4 bases; bases outside gene matches: 0. Germline V gene lookup returns CDR1 MNHEY and CDR2 SVGAGI. The CDR3 has 14 residues. The DNA of the CDR3 is TGTGCCAGCAGTTACGGACAGGGTAATGAAAAACTGTTTTTT. Translating it yields CASSYGQGNEKLFF.

This chain links TRBV2 with TRBJ1-2; a weak D match, TRBD1 (6 bases). Germline V gene lookup returns CDR1 SNHLY and CDR2 FYNNEI. The CDR3 runs 13 residues. V shed 4 bases and J shed 4 bases, with 10 bases lying between them. Here the CDR3 DNA reads TGTGCCAGCAGTGTACAGGGAACCTATGGCTACACCTTC. This encodes CASSVQGTYGYTF.

This chain connects TRBV29-1 to TRBJ2-5, with TRBD2 matching 8 bases. The CDR3 runs 12 residues. Germline assignment: CDR1 SQVTM and CDR2 ANQGSEA. J lost 4 bases, V lost 5 bases, and 3 bases had no gene match. CDR3 loop: CSVWTSLETQYF. The CDR3 DNA follows: TGCAGCGTTTGGACTAGCCTAGAGACCCAGTACTTC.

The chain is built from TRBV19 and TRBJ1-3, with D possibly TRBD1 on 5 matching bases. The germline V gene has CDR1 LNHDA and CDR2 SQIVND (reference sequence). This CDR3 is 16 amino acids long. V was cut by 7 bases and J by 1 base, with 17 bases left in between. The CDR3 loop is CASKEGPEESGNTIYF. The DNA for the CDR3 is TGTGCCAGTAAGGAGGGACCAGAGGAATCTGGAAACACCATATATTTT.

This chain joins TRBV30 and TRBJ2-1; 9 bases fit TRBD2. J lost 4 bases, V lost 2 bases, and 9 bases had no gene match. This CDR3 spans 16 amino acids. CDR1 and CDR2 (germline): GTSNPN, SVGIG (reference sequence). DNA of the CDR3: TGTGCCTGGAGTCGCGGGGGGGCCAACTTTTACAATGAGCAGTTCTTC. It codes for CAWSRGGANFYNEQFF. The full variable domain, completed using reference TRBV30 and TRBJ2-1, is SQTIHQWPATLVQPVGSPLSLECTVEGTSNPNLYWYRQAAGRGLQLLFYSVGIGQISSEVPQNLSASRPQDRQFILSSKKLLLSDSGFYLCAWSRGGANFYNEQFFGPGTRLTVL.

V usage is TRBV12-3 or TRBV12-4 and J usage is TRBJ2-5; 9 bases are a match to TRBD1. Unmatched junction bases numbered 5, after V lost 5 bases and J lost 4 bases. The CDR3 runs 14 residues. The CDR3 DNA sequence: TGTGCCAGCAGTCCACAGGGGGCCGGAGAGACCCAGTACTTC. This gives the protein CASSPQGAGETQYF.

There are a few counts of this clonotype. The V gene is TRBV28, the J gene TRBJ1-6; the D is unclear. There are 12 residues in the CDR3. The germline CDR1 and CDR2 sequences are MDHEN and SYDVKM. V was pared by 3 bases and J by 7 bases, with 4 bases between. CDR3 sequence reads: CASSLNNSPLHF. Written as DNA, the CDR3 is TGTGCCAGCAGTTTGAACAATTCACCCCTCCACTTT.

The chain uses TRBV4-1 and TRBJ2-7; possible D gene TRBD1, 5 bases. The CDR3 runs 18 residues. Trimming left V 6 bases short and J 3 bases short, with 27 bases between. The germline gives CDR1 MGHRA, CDR2 YSYEKL. This CDR3 is CASRQEWAGFAILYEQYF. The DNA of the CDR3 is TGCGCCAGCAGACAGGAGTGGGCAGGGTTCGCGATACTCTACGAGCAGTACTTC.

In regard to this clonotype: A read error may be the cause here, since a much bigger clone is one base away. The chain uses TRBV6-1 and TRBJ2-3; D unresolved. The CDR3 covers 16 residues. Per germline, CDR1 MNHNS and CDR2 SASEGT. As DNA, the CDR3 is TGTGCCAGCATTGAAGCTGGGTGGGTCACCACAGATACGCAGTATTTT. Translated, it gives CASIEAGWVTTDTQYF.

Note on this clonotype: Without the conserved terminal phenylalanine or tryptophan, this CDR3 likely stems from a read error. This sequence joins TRBV4-3 and TRBJ2-7; D is perhaps TRBD2 (6 bases). Looked up from germline, CDR1 is LGHNA and CDR2 is YSLEER. The CDR3 runs 13 residues. Trimming removed 3 bases from V and 9 bases from J, with 15 bases in between. The CDR3 DNA sequence: TGCGCCAGCAGCCAGGCCGGGAGCCTCTGGCAGTACTGC. Protein product: CASSQAGSLWQYC.

The V and J genes are TRBV15 and TRBJ1-5, with D possibly being TRBD1 (6 bases). Between the trimmed V and J ends, which lost 3 bases and 4 bases, there was a span of 10 bases. Germline V gene data show CDR1 as LNHNV and CDR2 as YYDKDF (reference sequence). The CDR3 is 14 amino acids. The CDR3 DNA is TGTGCCACCAGCAGGGACAGTTATAATCAGCCCCAGCATTTT. Protein sequence: CATSRDSYNQPQHF.

The chain uses TRBV12-3 or TRBV12-4 and TRBJ1-6; unclear D gene. With 6 bases removed from V and 7 bases from J, the gap between germline ends came to 13 bases. The CDR3 is 14 residues long. CDR3 in DNA: TGTGCCAGCAGCCCCCAAAATCGGAATTCACCCCTCCACTTT. Translating it yields CASSPQNRNSPLHF.

This clonotype was seen a few times. CDR3 nucleotide sequence: TGCAGTGCTAAGCGGGGGGGTAGCTGGGAGACCCAGTACTTC. Encoded protein: CSAKRGGSWETQYF. This chain joins TRBV20-1 and TRBJ2-5; 10 bases are a match to TRBD2. The CDR3 runs to 14 residues. Germline CDR1 is DFQATT and CDR2 is SNEGSKA (reference sequence). Trimming at V came to 4 bases and at J to 5 bases, leaving 7 bases not matched to a gene.

Regarding this clonotype: A much larger clone sits a single nucleotide away, making a read error possible. This sequence joins TRBV12-3 or TRBV12-4 and TRBJ2-7, with 12 bases that match TRBD2. The CDR3 length is 14 residues. CDR3 amino acids: CASSPGTSGYEKYF. CDR3 DNA: TGTGCCAGCAGTCCCGGGACTAGCGGGTACGAGAAGTACTTC.

V usage is TRBV20-1 and J usage is TRBJ1-6, with 8 bases fitting TRBD1. This CDR3 is built from 13 residues. Germline values: CDR1 DFQATT, CDR2 SNEGSKA (reference sequence). V lost 5 bases to trimming and J lost 7 bases; unmatched junction nucleotides: 4. CDR3 DNA: TGCAGTGCTCAGGACAGGGAGAATTCACCCCTCCACTTT. It translates to CSAQDRENSPLHF.

This clonotype was recorded a few times. V and J are TRBV10-3 and TRBJ1-1; TRBD1 might be the D (5 bases). The ends were cut back, 0 bases at V and 4 bases at J, with 12 bases in the middle. CDR3 length: 15 amino acids. The germline V gene has CDR1 ENHRY and CDR2 SYGVKD. The DNA of the CDR3 is TGTGCCATCAGTGAGTCAAAGGGGACGGGCACTGAAGCTTTCTTT. Protein: CAISESKGTGTEAFF.

This rearrangement joins TRBV10-3 to TRBJ1-1; weak D call: TRBD1 (5 bases). The germline gives CDR1 ENHRY, CDR2 SYGVKD. V gave up 1 base and J gave up 0 bases, with 9 bases separating them. CDR3 length: 15 residues. The CDR3 DNA reads as TGTGCCATCAGTGAGTTGGGGGAAATGAACACTGAAGCTTTCTTT. Translated, it gives CAISELGEMNTEAFF.

The table lists this clonotype with a few counts. The chain carries TRBV7-7 and TRBJ2-5, with TRBD2 as a possible D gene (5 bases). Germline CDR1 reads SSHAT; CDR2 reads FNYEAQ (reference sequence). V gave up 2 bases and J gave up 2 bases, with 12 bases separating them. The CDR3 runs to 15 residues. The CDR3 DNA is TGTGCCAGCAGCTTATTGTACGGGGATCAAGAGACCCAGTACTTC. Translation: CASSLLYGDQETQYF.

The chain recombines TRBV5-1 with TRBJ2-7; tentatively, D is TRBD2 (6 bases). The CDR3 length is 13 residues. The germline V gene encodes CDR1 SGHRS and CDR2 YFSETQ. Trimming pared 1 base from V and 7 bases from J, leaving 12 bases between. The CDR3 reads CASSLTSSREQYF. CDR3 in DNA: TGCGCCAGCAGCTTGACTAGCTCACGGGAGCAGTACTTC.

V usage is TRBV19 and J usage is TRBJ1-1, with D perhaps matching TRBD1 (5 bases). In germline, CDR1 is LNHDA, CDR2 SQIVND (reference sequence). V gave up 6 bases and J gave up 1 base, with 18 bases separating them. The CDR3 consists of 16 residues. The CDR3 here is CASSLPYVGQNTEAFF. In DNA, the CDR3 is TGTGCCAGTAGCCTCCCGTACGTCGGACAGAACACTGAAGCTTTCTTT.

This clonotype was observed at least ten times. V and J are TRBV7-8 and TRBJ1-1, with D possibly TRBD1 on 6 matching bases. Trimming left V 3 bases short and J 5 bases short, with 19 bases between. The CDR3 is 16 residues long. Germline V CDR1 and CDR2: SGHVS, FQNEAQ. CDR3 residues: CASSLNLGTGITEAFF. DNA of the CDR3: TGTGCCAGCAGCTTGAATTTAGGAACAGGGATTACTGAAGCTTTCTTT.